Following are 5 T cell receptor beta chains from one sample sequenced in a study of blood T cell repertoires in COVID-19. Libraries were prepared by immunoSEQ multiplex PCR; TCRdb keeps only in-frame clonotypes and omits some of them. The sample lists about 310,000 clones, 70% to 90% occurring once. The source material was PBMCs or T cells enriched from blood (not recorded which). The receptors come from a middle-aged woman who had recovered from COVID-19.

This clone was picked up one time. This chain uses TRBV9 with TRBJ1-5; the D is unclear. The CDR3 length is 14 residues. Germline CDR1 SGDLS, CDR2 YYNGEE. The V gene lost 0 bases and the J gene lost 6 bases, with 10 bases spanning the gap. In nucleotides, the CDR3 is TGTGCCAGCAGCGTAGAGGCAGAGGGTCAGCCCCAGCATTTT. Residues: CASSVEAEGQPQHF.

V and J are TRBV11-3 and TRBJ2-3, with 7 bases that match TRBD1. Per the germline V gene, CDR1 is SGHNT and CDR2 is YENEEA. After removal of 5 bases from V and 4 bases from J, the junction contained 9 bases not matched to a gene. The CDR3 length is 15 residues. The CDR3 is CASSTRQGLADTQYF. The CDR3 DNA reads as TGTGCCAGCAGCACCCGACAGGGATTGGCAGATACGCAGTATTTT. Complete variable domain (other parts from reference TRBV11-3 and TRBJ2-3): EAGVVQSPRYKIIEKKQPVAFWCNPISGHNTLYWYLQNLGQGPELLIRYENEEAVDDSQLPKDRFSAERLKGVDSTLKIQPAELGDSAVYLCASSTRQGLADTQYFGPGTRLTVL.

J is TRBJ2-2 and V is TRBV24-1; D uncertain. Germline assignment: CDR1 KGHDR and CDR2 SFDVKD. The CDR3 has 14 amino acids. Trimming stripped 6 bases from V and 2 bases from J, with 9 bases between. The CDR3: CATSRRANTGELFF. The DNA for the CDR3 is TGTGCCACCAGTCGCCGCGCTAACACCGGGGAGCTGTTTTTT.

The chain carries TRBV6-4 and TRBJ2-1; 9 bases map to TRBD2. Germline CDR1 and CDR2: MRHNA and SNTAGT. Trimming removed 3 bases from V and 6 bases from J; junction bases left unmatched: 6. The CDR3 totals 15 residues. The CDR3 coding sequence is TGTGCCAGCAGTGAGGCGGGAGGGCCGGGCAATGAGCAGTTCTTC. This translates into CASSEAGGPGNEQFF.

This chain connects TRBV9 to TRBJ2-3; 8 positions agree with TRBD1. Germline CDR1 is SGDLS and CDR2 is YYNGEE. The CDR3 length is 14 residues. The J segment lost 3 bases and the V segment lost 7 bases, leaving 7 bases of the junction unmatched. CDR3 residues: CASATTGVTDTQYF. As DNA, the CDR3 is TGTGCCAGCGCGACGACAGGGGTTACAGATACGCAGTATTTT.